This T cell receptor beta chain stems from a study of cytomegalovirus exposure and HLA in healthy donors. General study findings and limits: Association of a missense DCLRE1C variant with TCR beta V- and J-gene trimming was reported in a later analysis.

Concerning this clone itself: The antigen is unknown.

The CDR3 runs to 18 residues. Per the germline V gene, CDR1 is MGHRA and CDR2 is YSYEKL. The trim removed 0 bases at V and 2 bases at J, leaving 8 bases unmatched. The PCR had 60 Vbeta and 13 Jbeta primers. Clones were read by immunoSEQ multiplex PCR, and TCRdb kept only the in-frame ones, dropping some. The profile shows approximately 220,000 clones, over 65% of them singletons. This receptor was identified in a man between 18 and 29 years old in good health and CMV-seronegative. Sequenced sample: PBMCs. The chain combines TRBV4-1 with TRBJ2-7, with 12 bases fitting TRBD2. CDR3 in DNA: TGCGCCAGCAGCCAAGACTCGACTAGCGGGAGTTGGGCCTACGAGCAGTACTTC. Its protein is CASSQDSTSGSWAYEQYF.